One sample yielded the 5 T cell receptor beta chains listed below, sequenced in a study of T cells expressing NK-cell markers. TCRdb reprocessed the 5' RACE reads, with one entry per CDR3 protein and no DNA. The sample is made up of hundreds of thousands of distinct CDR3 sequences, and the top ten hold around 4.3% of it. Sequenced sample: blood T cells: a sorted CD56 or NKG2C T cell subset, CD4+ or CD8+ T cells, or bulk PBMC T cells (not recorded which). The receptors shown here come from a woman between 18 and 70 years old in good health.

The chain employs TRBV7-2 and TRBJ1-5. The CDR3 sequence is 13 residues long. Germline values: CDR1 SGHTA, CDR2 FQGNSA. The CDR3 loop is CASSLGRHQPQHF.

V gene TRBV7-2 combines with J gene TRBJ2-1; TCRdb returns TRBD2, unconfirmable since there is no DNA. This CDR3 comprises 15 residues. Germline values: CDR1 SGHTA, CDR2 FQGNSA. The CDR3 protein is CASSFSSVPAREQFF. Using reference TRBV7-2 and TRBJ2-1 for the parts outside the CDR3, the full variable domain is GAGVSQSPSNKVTEKGKDVELRCDPISGHTALYWYRQSLGQGLEFLIYFQGNSAPDKSGLPSDRFSAERTGGSVSTLTIQRTQQEDSAVYLCASSFSSVPAREQFFGPGTRLTVL.

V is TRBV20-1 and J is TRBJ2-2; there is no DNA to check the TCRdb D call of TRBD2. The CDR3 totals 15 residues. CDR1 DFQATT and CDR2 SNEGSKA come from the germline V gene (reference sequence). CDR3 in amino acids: CSAGRPGLRTGELFF.

This CDR3 is CASSLAGTGRTEAFF. The chain uses TRBV27 and TRBJ1-1; TCRdb's D call of TRBD1 is untestable without DNA. The CDR3 is 15 residues long. Germline V CDR1 and CDR2: MNHEY, SMNVEV (reference sequence).

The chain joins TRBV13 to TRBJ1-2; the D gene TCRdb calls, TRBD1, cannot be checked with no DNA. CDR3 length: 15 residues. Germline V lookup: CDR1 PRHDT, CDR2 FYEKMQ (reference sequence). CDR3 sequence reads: CASSLGKTGVYGYTF.